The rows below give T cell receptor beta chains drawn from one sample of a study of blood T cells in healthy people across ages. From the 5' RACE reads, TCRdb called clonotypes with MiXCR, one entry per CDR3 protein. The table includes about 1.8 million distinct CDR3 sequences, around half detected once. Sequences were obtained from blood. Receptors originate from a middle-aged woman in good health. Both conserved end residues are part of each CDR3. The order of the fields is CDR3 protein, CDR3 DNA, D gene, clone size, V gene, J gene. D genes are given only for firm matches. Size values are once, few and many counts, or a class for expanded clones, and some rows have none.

cdr3_aa: CASSRFPISGGSTYNEQFF
cdr3_nt: TGTGCCAGCAGTCGCTTTCCAATTAGCGGGGGCTCTACCTACAATGAGCAGTTCTTC
d_call: TRBD2
clone_size: -
v_call: TRBV6-2/TRBV6-3
j_call: TRBJ2-1

cdr3_aa: CAHRDRNYGYTF
cdr3_nt: TGTGCTCACCGGGACAGAAACTATGGCTACACCTTC
d_call: TRBD1
clone_size: few
v_call: TRBV28
j_call: TRBJ1-2

cdr3_aa: CASSLTERALAKNIQYF
cdr3_nt: TGTGCCAGCAGCTTAACGGAGCGGGCCTTAGCCAAAAACATTCAGTACTTC
d_call: -
clone_size: -
v_call: TRBV7-2
j_call: TRBJ2-4

cdr3_aa: CASSQADMTTNEKLFF
cdr3_nt: TGTGCCAGCAGCCAAGCTGACATGACGACTAATGAAAAACTGTTTTTT
d_call: -
clone_size: -
v_call: TRBV4-2
j_call: TRBJ1-4

cdr3_aa: CASSGGQAITYEQYF
cdr3_nt: TGTGCCAGCAGTGGCGGACAGGCGATAACCTACGAGCAGTACTTC
d_call: TRBD1
clone_size: -
v_call: TRBV5-5
j_call: TRBJ2-7

cdr3_aa: CASSQVGRHPTDTQYF
cdr3_nt: TGCGCCAGCAGCCAAGTAGGGAGACATCCCACAGATACGCAGTATTTT
d_call: -
clone_size: few
v_call: TRBV4-1
j_call: TRBJ2-3

cdr3_aa: CASIRGPGTPAASNSYNEQFF
cdr3_nt: TGTGCCAGCATTAGAGGGCCCGGGACTCCAGCCGCGTCCAACTCCTACAATGAGCAGTTCTTC
d_call: -
clone_size: -
v_call: TRBV6-2/TRBV6-3
j_call: TRBJ2-1

cdr3_aa: CSARDGTGGTDEKLFF
cdr3_nt: TGCAGTGCTAGAGACGGGACAGGGGGAACAGATGAAAAACTGTTTTTT
d_call: TRBD1
clone_size: -
v_call: TRBV20-1
j_call: TRBJ1-4

cdr3_aa: CATSDTTGTTYEQYF
cdr3_nt: TGTGCCACCAGTGACACGACAGGAACAACCTACGAGCAGTACTTC
d_call: -
clone_size: -
v_call: TRBV24-1
j_call: TRBJ2-7

cdr3_aa: CASSSWGLAGLRETQYF
cdr3_nt: TGTGCCAGCAGTTCCTGGGGACTAGCGGGGCTCCGGGAGACCCAGTACTTC
d_call: TRBD2
clone_size: -
v_call: TRBV27
j_call: TRBJ2-5

cdr3_aa: CASRDRGRVEKLFF
cdr3_nt: TGTGCCAGCAGGGACAGGGGGCGCGTTGAAAAACTGTTTTTT
d_call: TRBD1
clone_size: -
v_call: TRBV3-1
j_call: TRBJ1-4

cdr3_aa: CASSLRTGEAFF
cdr3_nt: TGTGCCAGCAGTTTAAGGACAGGTGAAGCTTTCTTT
d_call: TRBD1
clone_size: -
v_call: TRBV27
j_call: TRBJ1-1

cdr3_aa: CASSFYTSGGAETQYF
cdr3_nt: TGTGCCAGCAGTTTTTATACTAGCGGGGGGGCAGAGACCCAGTACTTC
d_call: TRBD2
clone_size: -
v_call: TRBV12-3/TRBV12-4
j_call: TRBJ2-5

cdr3_aa: CASSDPTDRGNNSPLHF
cdr3_nt: TGTGCCAGCAGTGACCCCACAGACAGGGGTAACAATTCACCCCTCCACTTT
d_call: TRBD1
clone_size: -
v_call: TRBV2
j_call: TRBJ1-6

cdr3_aa: CASSQDTGASNYGYTF
cdr3_nt: TGCGCCAGCAGCCAGGATACAGGTGCTTCTAACTATGGCTACACCTTC
d_call: -
clone_size: few
v_call: TRBV4-3
j_call: TRBJ1-2

cdr3_aa: CASSPRLRTSEETQYF
cdr3_nt: TGTGCCAGCAGCCCCCGCCTCAGAACTAGCGAGGAGACCCAGTACTTC
d_call: TRBD2
clone_size: -
v_call: TRBV7-2
j_call: TRBJ2-5

cdr3_aa: CASNTLDRLSSYNSPLHF
cdr3_nt: TGTGCCAGCAACACGCTCGATAGACTTAGCTCCTATAATTCACCCCTCCACTTT
d_call: -
clone_size: -
v_call: TRBV7-2
j_call: TRBJ1-6

cdr3_aa: CASGQSNSDEQFF
cdr3_nt: TGCGCCAGCGGACAGAGTAATTCGGATGAGCAGTTCTTC
d_call: -
clone_size: -
v_call: TRBV5-1
j_call: TRBJ2-1

cdr3_aa: CASSLGGGLSSYEQYF
cdr3_nt: TGCGCCAGCAGCTTAGGAGGGGGCCTCAGCTCCTACGAGCAGTACTTC
d_call: -
clone_size: few
v_call: TRBV5-1
j_call: TRBJ2-7

cdr3_aa: CASSDGTGAYEQYF
cdr3_nt: TGTGCCAGCAGTGACGGGACAGGGGCCTACGAGCAGTACTTC
d_call: TRBD1
clone_size: -
v_call: TRBV27
j_call: TRBJ2-7

cdr3_aa: CASRVTSGGTTDTQYF
cdr3_nt: TGTGCCAGCAGAGTAACTAGCGGGGGTACCACAGATACGCAGTATTTT
d_call: TRBD2
clone_size: -
v_call: TRBV27
j_call: TRBJ2-3

cdr3_aa: CASSQDAQNGYTF
cdr3_nt: TGTGCCAGCAGCCAAGATGCTCAGAATGGCTACACCTTC
d_call: -
clone_size: -
v_call: TRBV14
j_call: TRBJ1-2

cdr3_aa: CASSYNLDRNEQFF
cdr3_nt: TGTGCCAGTAGTTACAACCTAGACAGAAATGAGCAGTTCTTC
d_call: -
clone_size: few
v_call: TRBV6-2/TRBV6-3
j_call: TRBJ2-1

cdr3_aa: CASTYAGGAYNEQFF
cdr3_nt: TGTGCCAGCACCTACGCCGGGGGGGCCTACAATGAGCAGTTCTTC
d_call: TRBD2
clone_size: few
v_call: TRBV6-5
j_call: TRBJ2-1

cdr3_aa: CSAKEGAASGGAMKTQYF
cdr3_nt: TGCAGTGCTAAGGAGGGGGCGGCTAGCGGGGGGGCCATGAAGACCCAGTACTTC
d_call: TRBD2
clone_size: -
v_call: TRBV20-1
j_call: TRBJ2-5

cdr3_aa: CASSATDPRETQFF
cdr3_nt: TGTGCCAGCAGTGCGACGGACCCTCGGGAGACCCAGTTCTTC
d_call: -
clone_size: -
v_call: TRBV2
j_call: TRBJ2-1

cdr3_aa: CASSIEMGLNEQYF
cdr3_nt: TGCGCCAGCAGCATCGAGATGGGCTTGAACGAGCAGTACTTC
d_call: -
clone_size: once
v_call: TRBV5-1
j_call: TRBJ2-7

cdr3_aa: CASSRPGQPEQYF
cdr3_nt: TGCGCCAGCAGCCGACCAGGACAGCCCGAGCAGTACTTC
d_call: -
clone_size: -
v_call: TRBV5-1
j_call: TRBJ2-7

cdr3_aa: CASSTRLQGNEKLFF
cdr3_nt: TGTGCCAGCAGCACAAGGTTACAGGGTAATGAAAAACTGTTTTTT
d_call: -
clone_size: -
v_call: TRBV3-1
j_call: TRBJ1-4

cdr3_aa: CASAPQSSYEQYF
cdr3_nt: TGTGCCAGCGCCCCACAATCCTCCTACGAGCAGTACTTC
d_call: -
clone_size: few
v_call: TRBV6-1
j_call: TRBJ2-7

cdr3_aa: CASRPPGQPNYGYTF
cdr3_nt: TGTGCCAGCAGACCACCGGGACAGCCTAACTATGGCTACACCTTC
d_call: TRBD1
clone_size: -
v_call: TRBV6-5
j_call: TRBJ1-2

cdr3_aa: CASSMTGSNEQFF
cdr3_nt: TGTGCCAGCAGTATGACAGGGAGCAATGAGCAGTTCTTC
d_call: TRBD1
clone_size: -
v_call: TRBV6-2/TRBV6-3
j_call: TRBJ2-1

cdr3_aa: CASSPRWDGPYEQYF
cdr3_nt: TGTGCCAGCAGTCCCAGATGGGACGGCCCCTACGAGCAGTACTTC
d_call: -
clone_size: many
v_call: TRBV6-2/TRBV6-3
j_call: TRBJ2-7

cdr3_aa: CASSLVAGRTLDTQYF
cdr3_nt: TGTGCCAGCAGCTTAGTGGCAGGGCGCACCCTAGATACGCAGTATTTT
d_call: -
clone_size: few
v_call: TRBV11-2
j_call: TRBJ2-3

cdr3_aa: CASSLYGGGNTEAFF
cdr3_nt: TGTGCCAGCAGCTTATACGGGGGAGGGAACACTGAAGCTTTCTTT
d_call: -
clone_size: once
v_call: TRBV7-9
j_call: TRBJ1-1

cdr3_aa: CASSFPPRGSSYNEQFF
cdr3_nt: TGTGCCAGCAGTTTCCCCCCCCGGGGGAGCTCCTACAATGAGCAGTTCTTC
d_call: -
clone_size: -
v_call: TRBV28
j_call: TRBJ2-1

cdr3_aa: CASRTPQVAGTEQFF
cdr3_nt: TGTGCCAGCAGAACGCCTCAAGTAGCGGGGACTGAGCAGTTCTTC
d_call: TRBD2
clone_size: -
v_call: TRBV12-3/TRBV12-4
j_call: TRBJ2-1

cdr3_aa: CASSVGASDEQYF
cdr3_nt: TGTGCCAGCAGCGTAGGCGCCAGTGACGAGCAGTACTTC
d_call: -
clone_size: few
v_call: TRBV9
j_call: TRBJ2-7

cdr3_aa: CASSQLQGRGEQFF
cdr3_nt: TGCGCCAGCAGCCAATTACAGGGGCGGGGTGAGCAGTTCTTC
d_call: -
clone_size: -
v_call: TRBV4-3
j_call: TRBJ2-1

cdr3_aa: CSVVAAYGYTF
cdr3_nt: TGCAGCGTTGTGGCGGCCTATGGCTACACCTTC
d_call: -
clone_size: few
v_call: TRBV29-1
j_call: TRBJ1-2

cdr3_aa: CSVGAGANNSPLHF
cdr3_nt: TGCAGCGTTGGGGCAGGGGCGAATAATTCACCCCTCCACTTT
d_call: -
clone_size: once
v_call: TRBV29-1
j_call: TRBJ1-6

cdr3_aa: CASGDQRTDYTF
cdr3_nt: TGTGCCAGCGGTGATCAACGGACAGATTACACCTTC
d_call: -
clone_size: -
v_call: TRBV25-1
j_call: TRBJ1-2

cdr3_aa: CASSLGTSGAVREETQYF
cdr3_nt: TGCGCCAGCAGCTTGGGGACTAGCGGGGCGGTTCGGGAGGAGACCCAGTACTTC
d_call: TRBD2
clone_size: -
v_call: TRBV5-1
j_call: TRBJ2-5

cdr3_aa: CSAYRGLSLGETQYF
cdr3_nt: TGCAGCGCCTACCGGGGACTTTCGTTAGGGGAGACCCAGTACTTC
d_call: -
clone_size: few
v_call: TRBV29-1
j_call: TRBJ2-5

cdr3_aa: CVSSPLPMSSGGAVGNEQFF
cdr3_nt: TGTGTCAGCAGCCCCTTACCCATGTCTAGCGGGGGGGCCGTTGGCAATGAGCAGTTCTTC
d_call: TRBD2
clone_size: -
v_call: TRBV7-2
j_call: TRBJ2-1

cdr3_aa: CASSYPPPGGSGELFF
cdr3_nt: TGTGCCAGCAGTTACCCCCCCCCAGGGGGCTCCGGGGAGCTGTTTTTT
d_call: TRBD1
clone_size: -
v_call: TRBV28
j_call: TRBJ2-2

cdr3_aa: CASSQWDRVNYGYTF
cdr3_nt: TGTGCCAGCAGCCAATGGGACAGGGTGAACTATGGCTACACCTTC
d_call: TRBD1
clone_size: -
v_call: TRBV3-1
j_call: TRBJ1-2